This TCR beta chain was documented in a study of cytomegalovirus exposure and HLA in healthy donors. Use of 60 Vbeta and 13 Jbeta primers characterized the PCR. The method was immunoSEQ multiplex PCR; TCRdb's version includes in-frame clones alone and lacks a portion of them. The sample holds some 150,000 clones, nearly 80% seen once. This sequence originates from a male donor in good health and CMV-seronegative. Sequencing was done on a sample of PBMCs.

CDR3 region: CASNLPGQGPRTEAFF. CDR3 DNA: TGTGCCTCAAATCTACCGGGACAGGGGCCTCGCACTGAAGCTTTCTTT. The V call is TRBV30, the J call TRBJ1-1, with TRBD1 identical over 10 bases. J lost 4 bases, V lost 7 bases, and 15 bases had no gene match. The CDR3 totals 16 residues. Germline CDR1 is GTSNPN and CDR2 is SVGIG (reference sequence).